This passage covers 27 T cell receptor beta chains from one sample sequenced in a study of CD8+CD57+ T cells in acquired aplastic anemia. Genomic DNA constituted the template upon which TCR beta VDJ and CDR3 profiling was performed. TCRdb passed the reads through MiXCR, listing each CDR3 protein once. In the table there are 150,000 to 200,000 distinct CDR3 sequences, roughly 63% of which are singletons. What was sequenced was sorted CD4+, CD8+, or CD8+CD57+ T cells (not recorded which) from PBMCs. These receptors all stem from a human donor in good health.

The chain combines TRBV5-6 with TRBJ2-7; D is ambiguous. Between the trimmed V and J ends, which lost 4 bases and 0 bases, there was a span of 14 bases. Per the germline V gene, CDR1 is SGHDT and CDR2 is YYEEEE. The CDR3 runs 15 residues. The CDR3 sequence is CASSPGPFSSYEQYF. The CDR3 DNA reads TGTGCCAGCAGCCCCGGGCCGTTTAGCTCCTACGAGCAGTACTTC.

The chain is built from TRBV9 and TRBJ1-2; D gene ambiguous. Trimming left V 0 bases short and J 4 bases short, with 7 bases between. The CDR3 is 13 residues long. Germline CDR1 SGDLS, CDR2 YYNGEE. CDR3 in DNA: TGTGCCAGCAGCGTAGACAGCATCTATGGCTACACCTTC. Its translation is CASSVDSIYGYTF.

The chain has TRBV25-1 and TRBJ1-6; D unresolved. V lost 2 bases and J 2 bases, leaving 10 bases between the germline ends. Germline CDR1 and CDR2: MGHDK and SYGVNS. The CDR3 length is 16 residues. CDR3: CASSESGVTYNSPLHF. CDR3 bases: TGTGCCAGCAGTGAAAGTGGGGTAACCTATAATTCACCCCTCCACTTT.

This clonotype was seen at least ten times. The CDR3 nucleotides read TGTGCCAGCAGCTTAGCCTCGGGACCACACACAGATACGCAGTATTTT. Its translation: CASSLASGPHTDTQYF. This rearrangement joins TRBV7-8 to TRBJ2-3; D possibly matches TRBD1 or TRBD2 (5 bases each). The germline V gene has CDR1 SGHVS and CDR2 FQNEAQ. Trimming shortened V by 0 bases and J by 2 bases, and 12 bases separated the two germline ends. This CDR3 is 16 amino acids long.

This clonotype turned up a few times. The rearrangement uses TRBV10-3 and TRBJ2-2; D remains unclear. Trimming took 0 bases from V and 7 from J, leaving 12 bases between them. The CDR3 sequence is 15 residues long. The V gene's germline CDR1 is ENHRY and CDR2 SYGVKD. CDR3 amino acids: CAISESTRVGGELFF. CDR3 sequence (DNA): TGTGCCATCAGTGAGTCGACTCGCGTGGGCGGGGAGCTGTTTTTT.

J is TRBJ2-7 and V is TRBV2; D is unresolved. The CDR3 totals 14 residues. V lost 8 bases and J lost 0, with 14 bases in between. Germline V gene sequence: CDR1 SNHLY, CDR2 FYNNEI. CDR3 sequence: CASLSGKRSYEQYF. CDR3 DNA sequence: TGTGCCAGCCTGTCCGGCAAGCGCTCCTACGAGCAGTACTTC.

V and J are TRBV5-1 and TRBJ2-3; 11 bases are a match to TRBD2. This CDR3 has 14 amino acids. V shed 6 bases, J shed 4 bases, and the junction held 4 bases outside the gene matches. The V gene's germline CDR1 is SGHRS and CDR2 YFSETQ. The CDR3 region has the DNA TGCGCCAGCAATAGCGGGGGGGCGGCAGATACGCAGTATTTT. Translating gives CASNSGGAADTQYF.

A word on this clonotype: One end of the junction fails to match germline, which may point to a read error. The rearrangement joins TRBV10-3 to TRBJ1-2; D is perhaps TRBD1 (6 bases). The CDR3 spans 16 residues. Looked up from germline, CDR1 is ENHRY and CDR2 is SYGVKD. The CDR3 bases are TGTGCCACCAGTGACCCTGGGCAGAGGGGGGACTATGGCTACACCTTC. Translated, it gives CATSDPGQRGDYGYTF.

The rearrangement joins TRBV20-1 to TRBJ2-5, with TRBD2 matching over 7 bases. V dropped 5 bases and J dropped 7; count of bases not matched to a gene: 13. Germline CDR1 and CDR2: DFQATT and SNEGSKA (reference sequence). The CDR3 has 14 residues. The CDR3 DNA is TGCAGTGCTGCGAGCGGGGCCTACTTGGGGACCCAGTACTTC. Translated, it gives CSAASGAYLGTQYF.

The sample holds many counts of this clonotype. V is TRBV6-4 and J is TRBJ2-7; TRBD2 might be the D (6 bases). This CDR3 region has 14 residues. Germline V gives CDR1 MRHNA, CDR2 SNTAGT. The V end was cut by 6 bases, the J end by 3 bases, with 15 bases between. The CDR3 nucleotides read TGTGCCAGCAGGATGGGGGGAGTCGGCTACGAGCAGTACTTC. Protein sequence: CASRMGGVGYEQYF.

To note about this clonotype: A junction end diverges from the germline sequence, so it may reflect a read error. V usage is TRBV2 and J usage is TRBJ1-2; D remains unclear. The CDR3 spans 14 residues. Germline V gene sequence: CDR1 SNHLY, CDR2 FYNNEI. CDR3 in amino acids: CASSEWRSFYGYAF. CDR3 sequence (DNA): TGTGCCAGCAGTGAGTGGCGGAGTTTCTATGGCTACGCCTTC. Filled out from reference TRBV2 and TRBJ1-2, the complete variable domain reads EPEVTQTPSHQVTQMGQEVILRCVPISNHLYFYWYRQILGQKVEFLVSFYNNEISEKSEIFDDQFSVERPDGSNFTLKIRSTKLEDSAMYFCASSEWRSFYGYAFGSGTRLTVV.

In its sample, this clonotype was seen many times. In DNA form, the CDR3 reads TGTGCCAGCAGCTTGGGGACGCCTCTCGAGCAGTACTTC. Amino acids: CASSLGTPLEQYF. This chain links TRBV11-1 with TRBJ2-7, with D perhaps TRBD1 or TRBD2 (5 bases each). The germline gives CDR1 SGHAT, CDR2 FQDESV (reference sequence). This CDR3 is built from 13 residues. V was pared by 3 bases and J by 6 bases, with 12 bases between.

The chain uses TRBV7-3 and TRBJ2-1, with 10 positions matching TRBD2. Germline values: CDR1 SGHTA, CDR2 FQGTGA. J was trimmed by 11 bases and V by 5 bases; bases with no gene match: 6. The CDR3 is 13 amino acids. CDR3 sequence: CASSPKGLAKQFF. CDR3 DNA sequence: TGTGCCAGCAGCCCCAAGGGACTAGCGAAGCAGTTCTTC.

CDR3 DNA sequence: TGCGCCAGCAGCTTGCGGACGGAGCTAGCACAGTACTTC. Translating gives CASSLRTELAQYF. The V gene is TRBV5-1, the J gene TRBJ2-5; the D gene is possibly TRBD2 (5 bases). CDR3 length: 13 amino acids. V lost 1 base and J 11 bases, leaving 15 bases between the germline ends. CDR1 and CDR2 from the germline V gene are SGHRS and YFSETQ.

This clonotype came up many times. The chain combines TRBV30 with TRBJ2-1, with D maybe TRBD1 (5 bases). Trimming shortened V by 2 bases and J by 8 bases, and 13 bases separated the two germline ends. The CDR3 sequence is 13 residues long. Germline CDR1 GTSNPN, CDR2 SVGIG (reference sequence). CDR3 in DNA: TGTGCCTGGAGTAGTAGGGGCTTGGATGAGCAGTTCTTC. It translates to CAWSSRGLDEQFF.

The chain employs TRBV12-3 or TRBV12-4 and TRBJ1-1; D is unresolved. V was clipped by 5 bases and J by 1 base, with 5 bases between them. The CDR3 runs 12 residues. CDR3 residues: CASSRANTEAFF. As DNA, the CDR3 is TGTGCCAGCAGTCGAGCGAACACTGAAGCTTTCTTT.

This clonotype occurred once. The chain carries TRBV11-2 and TRBJ2-1; TRBD2 matches at 9 bases. Germline trimming cut 5 bases from V and 6 bases from J; bases unmatched to any gene: 8. The CDR3 is 15 residues long. The germline V gene encodes CDR1 SGHAT and CDR2 FQNNGV. CDR3 loop: CASSHVRGGANEQFF. CDR3 nucleotides: TGTGCCAGCAGCCATGTGCGGGGGGGTGCCAATGAGCAGTTCTTC. Looking up the rest from reference TRBV11-2 and TRBJ2-1 gives the full variable domain: EAGVAQSPRYKIIEKRQSVAFWCNPISGHATLYWYQQILGQGPKLLIQFQNNGVVDDSQLPKDRFSAERLKGVDSTLKIQPAKLEDSAVYLCASSHVRGGANEQFFGPGTRLTVL.

This clonotype appeared a few times. DNA of the CDR3: TGTGCCACCAGTGCTAGGGGACAGGGGGCGAACTATGGCTACACCTTC. Amino acid sequence: CATSARGQGANYGYTF. V and J are TRBV24-1 and TRBJ1-2; TRBD1 agrees at 12 bases. The junction had 5 bases not matched to a gene; V was cut back by 5 bases and J by 2 bases. Germline V gene sequence: CDR1 KGHDR, CDR2 SFDVKD. The CDR3 totals 16 residues.

Of note for this clonotype: A much larger clone lies one base from this, so it may be a read error. Because it lacks the conserved phenylalanine or tryptophan at the end, this CDR3 is likely a read error. This chain uses TRBV7-6 with TRBJ2-1; 12 bases fit TRBD2. From germline, CDR1 is SGHVS and CDR2 FNYEAQ. The V gene end was trimmed by 6 bases and the J gene end by 6 bases; junction bases not matched to a gene: 6. The CDR3 sequence is 15 residues long. The CDR3 loop is CASSRLAGEANEQFL. The CDR3, as DNA: TGTGCCAGCAGTAGACTAGCGGGAGAGGCCAATGAGCAGTTCCTC.

This chain uses TRBV20-1 with TRBJ1-5; D is unclear. Between the trimmed V and J ends, which lost 1 base and 1 base, there was a span of 11 bases. Germline CDR1 reads DFQATT; CDR2 reads SNEGSKA (reference sequence). This CDR3 has 15 residues. CDR3 bases: TGCAGTGCTAGAGTGAAAGGGATGAGCAATCAGCCCCAGCATTTT. Translation: CSARVKGMSNQPQHF.

This clonotype was seen at least ten times. J is TRBJ1-4 and V is TRBV6-6, with D perhaps TRBD1 (5 bases). Trimming took off 7 bases at V and 8 bases at J, with 20 bases between the two ends. The CDR3 loop spans 15 amino acids. Germline assignment: CDR1 MNHNY and CDR2 SVGAGI (reference sequence). The CDR3 protein is CASTPHTAAGEKLFF. In DNA, the CDR3 is TGTGCCAGCACCCCCCATACGGCGGCAGGGGAAAAACTGTTTTTT.

J is TRBJ2-3 and V is TRBV24-1; D is ambiguous. Deletions cut 4 bases from V and 1 base from J, with 14 bases between. CDR3 length: 16 amino acids. The germline V gene has CDR1 KGHDR and CDR2 SFDVKD. The CDR3 coding sequence is TGTGCCACCAGTGACCCGTCGGACGGGCGCACAGATACGCAGTATTTT. Translated: CATSDPSDGRTDTQYF.

This clonotype showed up just once. The J gene is TRBJ1-2, the V gene TRBV12-3 or TRBV12-4; maybe TRBD1 (6 bases). V gave up 2 bases and J gave up 6 bases, with 10 bases separating them. This CDR3 is built from 13 residues. CDR3: CASSLSGHNGYTF. For the CDR3, the DNA is TGTGCCAGCAGTTTATCGGGACACAATGGCTACACCTTC.

The chain has TRBV24-1 and TRBJ2-3, with 14 bases lining up with TRBD2. The V and J ends lost 5 bases and 6 bases, in that order; junction bases with no gene match: 6. The CDR3 runs to 16 residues. Germline V gives CDR1 KGHDR, CDR2 SFDVKD. CDR3 residues: CATSGQTSGGADTQYF. CDR3 DNA: TGTGCCACCAGTGGACAGACTAGCGGGGGGGCCGATACGCAGTATTTT.

In its sample, this clonotype was seen many times. This chain connects TRBV2 to TRBJ2-7, with D perhaps matching TRBD2 (5 bases). This CDR3 spans 14 amino acids. V was shortened by 7 bases and J by 5 bases, with 18 bases between the two germline ends. Germline-derived CDR1 and CDR2 are SNHLY and FYNNEI. This chain's CDR3 is CASTEWTGSDEQYF. CDR3 nucleotide sequence: TGTGCCAGCACCGAATGGACGGGGAGCGACGAGCAGTACTTC.

The chain uses TRBV7-9 and TRBJ2-7; 9 nucleotides agree with TRBD1. This CDR3 has 14 residues. With V trimmed by 1 base and J by 7 bases, 5 bases remained unmatched. CDR1 is SEHNR and CDR2 is FQNEAQ in the germline V gene (reference sequence). CDR3 sequence: CASSLGGTGLEQYF. In DNA form, the CDR3 reads TGTGCCAGCAGCTTAGGTGGGACAGGGTTAGAGCAGTACTTC.

This rearrangement joins TRBV28 to TRBJ1-1; D possibly corresponds to TRBD1 (5 bases). From germline, CDR1 is MDHEN and CDR2 SYDVKM. This CDR3 comprises 14 residues. Trimming removed 2 bases at V and 2 bases at J, with 9 bases between. The CDR3 DNA sequence: TGTGCCAGCAGTTTACTGGACATTAACACTGAAGCTTTCTTT. Protein product: CASSLLDINTEAFF. The variable domain in full, completed from reference TRBV28 and TRBJ1-1, reads DVKVTQSSRYLVKRTGEKVFLECVQDMDHENMFWYRQDPGLGLRLIYFSYDVKMKEKGDIPEGYSVSREKKERFSLILESASTNQTSMYLCASSLLDINTEAFFGQGTRLTVV.